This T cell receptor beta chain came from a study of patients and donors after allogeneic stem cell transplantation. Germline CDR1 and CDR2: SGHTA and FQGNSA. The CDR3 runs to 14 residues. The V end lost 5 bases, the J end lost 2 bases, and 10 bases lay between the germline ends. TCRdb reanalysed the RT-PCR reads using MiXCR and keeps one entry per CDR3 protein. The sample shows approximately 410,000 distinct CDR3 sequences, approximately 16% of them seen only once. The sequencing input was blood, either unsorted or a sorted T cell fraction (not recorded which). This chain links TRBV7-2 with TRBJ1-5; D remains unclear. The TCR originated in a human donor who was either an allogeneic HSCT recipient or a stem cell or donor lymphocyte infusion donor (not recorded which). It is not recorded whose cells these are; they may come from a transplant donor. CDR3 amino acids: CASSRGGGNQPQHF. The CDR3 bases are TGTGCCAGCAGCCGAGGTGGGGGCAATCAGCCCCAGCATTTT.